The 2 T cell receptor beta chains presented below share a single source sample, sequenced in a study of blood T cell repertoires in COVID-19. Profiled with immunoSEQ multiplex PCR; TCRdb holds only in-frame clones, not every one. The sample lists fewer than 500,000 clones, around 87% seen once, with around 1.1% in the top ten. Material for sequencing was PBMCs or T cells enriched from blood (not recorded which). The origin of the receptors is a man aged 25-45 years who had recovered from COVID-19.

This clone was recorded only once. The CDR3 sequence is CASSQGQGWGSTGELFF. The CDR3 DNA follows: TGCGCCAGCAGCCAGGGGCAGGGGTGGGGTAGCACCGGGGAGCTGTTTTTT. The gene calls are TRBV4-1 and TRBJ2-2, with D possibly matching TRBD1 (6 bases). This CDR3 comprises 17 residues. Looked up from germline, CDR1 is MGHRA and CDR2 is YSYEKL. V was cut by 3 bases and J by 4 bases, with 18 bases left in between.

The rearrangement links TRBV15 to TRBJ2-2; maybe TRBD2 (6 bases). V was shortened by 5 bases and J by 4 bases, with 23 bases between the two germline ends. CDR1 is LNHNV and CDR2 is YYDKDF in the germline V gene (reference sequence). This CDR3 region has 18 residues. CDR3 coding DNA: TGTGCCACCAGCCGAAAGAGGGTAGGAGGGCTCCTCACCGGGGAGCTGTTTTTT. Translated: CATSRKRVGGLLTGELFF.